This passage covers 22 T cell receptor beta chains from one sample sequenced in a study of long-term antiretroviral therapy in people with HIV. The immunoSEQ assay was v3.0, run at survey level. TCRdb's copy holds only in-frame clones and misses some; the assay was immunoSEQ multiplex PCR. The table lists 15,000 to 20,000 clones, nearly 80% of them singletons, with roughly an eighth in the top ten. Here the sequenced sample was unsorted PBMCs, taken 0.3 years after starting antiretroviral therapy. The receptors here all came from a woman between 45 and 60 years old with HIV.

V usage is TRBV19 and J usage is TRBJ2-7; D unresolved. CDR3 size: 13 residues. CDR1 LNHDA and CDR2 SQIVND come from the germline V gene (reference sequence). Trimming stripped 5 bases from V and 1 base from J, with 9 bases between. CDR3 protein: CASSLHSSYEQYF. For the CDR3, the DNA is TGTGCCAGTAGTTTGCACTCTTCCTACGAGCAGTACTTC.

This clone has a handful of counts. The chain couples TRBV7-8 to TRBJ2-7; 11 nucleotides agree with TRBD1. Germline V gene lookup returns CDR1 SGHVS and CDR2 FQNEAQ. The CDR3 runs 15 residues. V lost 3 bases to trimming and J lost 5 bases; unmatched junction nucleotides: 6. The CDR3 nucleotides read TGTGCCAGCAGCTTCGCCGGGACAGGGGGTAACGAGCAGTACGTC. Its protein is CASSFAGTGGNEQYV.

V and J are TRBV10-1 and TRBJ2-5; TRBD1 or TRBD2 may be the D gene (5 bases each). From germline, CDR1 is WNHNN and CDR2 SYGVQD (reference sequence). Trimming shortened V by 4 bases and J by 3 bases, and 18 bases separated the two germline ends. CDR3 length equals 16 residues. The chain's CDR3 is CASSGQPRVPEETQYF. CDR3 nucleotide sequence: TGCGCCAGCAGTGGACAGCCGAGGGTCCCCGAAGAGACCCAGTACTTC.

This clone was picked up one time. The chain employs TRBV11-2 and TRBJ2-3; D is undetermined. Germline CDR1 is SGHAT and CDR2 is FQNNGV. Trimming took 0 bases from V and 5 from J, leaving 9 bases between them. This CDR3 is built from 14 residues. The CDR3: CASSLEDAKDTQYF. CDR3 in DNA: TGTGCCAGCAGCTTAGAAGACGCAAAAGATACGCAGTATTTT.

This chain uses TRBV6-1 with TRBJ1-1; the D gene is possibly TRBD1 (5 bases). The CDR3 covers 13 residues. From germline, CDR1 is MNHNS and CDR2 SASEGT. Trimming removed 6 bases from V and 4 bases from J, with 12 bases in between. The CDR3, as DNA: TGTGCCAGCAGGGGGATAGGGGCCACTGAAGCTTTCTTT. Protein sequence: CASRGIGATEAFF.

The chain is built from TRBV6-5 and TRBJ1-6, with TRBD1 matching over 7 bases. The CDR3 sequence is 16 residues long. J was trimmed by 8 bases and V by 2 bases; bases with no gene match: 9. Germline loops: CDR1 MNHEY, CDR2 SVGAGI. The CDR3, as DNA: TGTGCCAGCAGTTACGCCCAGGGGGGGCGGGATTCACCCCTCCACTTT. Translating it yields CASSYAQGGRDSPLHF.

CDR3 sequence (DNA): TGTGCCAGTAGCCCAAGGGCAGGGACGCTGACAGATGAGCAGTTCTTC. As protein: CASSPRAGTLTDEQFF. The genes are TRBV19 and TRBJ2-1; D tentatively fits TRBD1 or TRBD2 (5 bases each). V lost 6 bases and J 8 bases, leaving 23 bases between the germline ends. Germline V gene lookup returns CDR1 LNHDA and CDR2 SQIVND (reference sequence). The CDR3 has 16 amino acids.

The chain combines TRBV19 with TRBJ1-2; TRBD1 matches 10 bases. The CDR3 has 14 amino acids. Germline CDR1 is LNHDA and CDR2 is SQIVND (reference sequence). Trimming took 6 bases from V and 7 from J; bases not matched to a gene: 8. The CDR3 nucleotides are TGTGCCAGTAGGCATCGACAGGGGGCGCCTGGCTACACCTTC. This gives the protein CASRHRQGAPGYTF.

The gene calls are TRBV19 and TRBJ2-7, with unresolved D. This CDR3 spans 14 amino acids. Trimming removed 5 bases at V and 0 bases at J, with 11 bases between. The germline CDR1 and CDR2 sequences are LNHDA and SQIVND (reference sequence). The CDR3 sequence: CASSRQSNSYEQYF. CDR3 nucleotide sequence: TGTGCCAGTAGTCGGCAGTCTAACTCCTACGAGCAGTACTTC. Full variable domain (remainder filled in from reference TRBV19 and TRBJ2-7): DGGITQSPKYLFRKEGQNVTLSCEQNLNHDAMYWYRQDPGQGLRLIYYSQIVNDFQKGDIAEGYSVSREKKESFPLTVTSAQKNPTAFYLCASSRQSNSYEQYFGPGTRLTVT.

The rearrangement uses TRBV6-5 and TRBJ1-1; 7 bases map to TRBD1. CDR1 MNHEY and CDR2 SVGAGI come from the germline V gene. Trimming at V came to 6 bases and at J to 7 bases, leaving 5 bases not matched to a gene. The CDR3 has 12 residues. DNA for the CDR3: TGTGCCAGCAGCGACAGGGCCGATGAAGCTTTCTTT. This translates into CASSDRADEAFF.

CDR3 nucleotide sequence: TGTGCCAGCAGTTTTTTTCAGTACGCGAACACCGGGGAGCTGTTTTTT. Amino acid sequence: CASSFFQYANTGELFF. The chain uses TRBV27 and TRBJ2-2; D remains ambiguous. Germline CDR1 MNHEY, CDR2 SMNVEV (reference sequence). The CDR3 is 16 residues long. Deletions cut 3 bases from V and 0 bases from J, with 11 bases between.

The V gene is TRBV5-6, the J gene TRBJ1-2, with 8 bases that match TRBD1. The CDR3 is 16 amino acids. Germline V gene data show CDR1 as SGHDT and CDR2 as YYEEEE. The V gene end was trimmed by 1 base and the J gene end by 6 bases; junction bases not matched to a gene: 11. CDR3 protein: CASSLMGFRGLDGYTF. For the CDR3, the DNA is TGTGCCAGCAGCTTGATGGGGTTCAGGGGGCTTGATGGCTACACCTTC.

This chain joins TRBV6-6 and TRBJ1-1, with D perhaps TRBD1 (6 bases). CDR3 length: 16 amino acids. V was cut by 0 bases and J by 1 base, with 12 bases left in between. Germline CDR1 and CDR2: MNHNY and SVGAGI (reference sequence). Here the CDR3 DNA reads TGTGCCAGCAGTTACTCAAGGGGGTCTGCGAACACTGAAGCTTTCTTT. Its protein is CASSYSRGSANTEAFF.

V and J are TRBV30 and TRBJ1-4; a possible D gene is TRBD1 (5 bases). The CDR3 is 14 amino acids. Germline CDR1 GTSNPN, CDR2 SVGIG (reference sequence). The V and J ends lost 3 bases and 4 bases respectively, with 12 bases between them. The CDR3 loop reads CAWRGGPDNEKLFF. The DNA of the CDR3 is TGTGCCTGGAGGGGGGGACCGGATAATGAAAAACTGTTTTTT.

The chain couples TRBV4-1 to TRBJ2-5; D is possibly TRBD1 (6 bases). CDR3 length: 16 amino acids. The germline CDR1 and CDR2 sequences are MGHRA and YSYEKL. V lost 4 bases and J lost 2, with 17 bases in between. The CDR3 region is CASSLPILQGQETQYF. For the CDR3, the DNA is TGCGCCAGCAGCCTCCCTATTCTACAGGGACAAGAGACCCAGTACTTC.

This chain links TRBV6-6 with TRBJ2-3; tentatively, D is TRBD2 (6 bases). CDR3 length: 12 residues. Looked up from germline, CDR1 is MNHNY and CDR2 is SVGAGI (reference sequence). V was pared by 8 bases and J by 1 base, with 7 bases between. The CDR3 DNA follows: TGTGCCAGCGGCGGGGGCACAGATACGCAGTATTTT. It codes for CASGGGTDTQYF.

The chain uses TRBV27 and TRBJ1-2; D remains ambiguous. The CDR3 totals 16 residues. Germline V gives CDR1 MNHEY, CDR2 SMNVEV (reference sequence). The V and J ends lost 6 bases and 5 bases respectively, with 22 bases between them. This CDR3 is CASRSTKPRTAYGYTF. For the CDR3, the DNA is TGTGCCAGCAGATCTACTAAGCCCCGGACTGCATATGGCTACACCTTC.

In the case of this clone: Its ends do not fully match the called genes, so a read error is possible. The CDR3 sequence is CSGQGGARVSF. DNA for the CDR3: TGCAGCGGCCAAGGGGGAGCCCGGGTATCCTTC. This chain joins TRBV29-1 and TRBJ1-2; D is perhaps TRBD1 (6 bases). CDR3 length: 11 residues. Germline assignment: CDR1 SQVTM and CDR2 ANQGSEA. Filled out from reference TRBV29-1 and TRBJ1-2, the complete variable domain reads SAVISQKPSRDICQRGTSLTIQCQVDSQVTMMFWYRQQPGQSLTLIATANQGSEATYESGFVIDKFPISRPNLTFSTLTVSNMSPEDSSIYLCSGQGGARVSFGSGTRLTVV.

This clone was observed a few times. The genes are TRBV10-1 and TRBJ2-7, with a possible D match to TRBD2 (6 bases). CDR1 is WNHNN and CDR2 is SYGVQD in the germline V gene (reference sequence). With 0 bases removed from V and 0 bases from J, the gap between germline ends came to 12 bases. This CDR3 comprises 16 residues. CDR3 amino acids: CASSESRDRPSYEQYF. CDR3 in DNA: TGCGCCAGCAGTGAGTCGCGGGACCGACCCTCCTACGAGCAGTACTTC.

This clone was observed a few times. This chain uses TRBV11-3 with TRBJ2-1; D is unclear. This CDR3 has 13 residues. Trimming stripped 6 bases from V and 7 bases from J, with 13 bases between. Germline V gene lookup returns CDR1 SGHNT and CDR2 YENEEA. The CDR3 coding sequence is TGTGCCAGCAGGTCCTCTTCTGGGAATGAGCAGTTCTTC. Its translation: CASRSSSGNEQFF.

The gene calls are TRBV11-2 and TRBJ1-1, with a weak D call TRBD1 (5 bases). The germline CDR1 and CDR2 sequences are SGHAT and FQNNGV. V lost 5 bases and J 0 bases, leaving 13 bases between the germline ends. CDR3 length: 15 amino acids. CDR3 sequence (DNA): TGTGCCAGCAGCCTATGGGACGGCTTGAACACTGAAGCTTTCTTT. It encodes CASSLWDGLNTEAFF.

This clone showed up just once. The V and J genes are TRBV30 and TRBJ1-5, with D unresolved. Germline CDR1 is GTSNPN and CDR2 is SVGIG (reference sequence). V dropped 0 bases and J dropped 4 bases, with 7 bases sitting between them. This CDR3 contains 13 residues. The CDR3 sequence is CAWSVNGNQPQHF. The CDR3, as DNA: TGTGCCTGGAGTGTAAATGGGAATCAGCCCCAGCATTTT.